The 6 T cell receptor beta chains in this list originate from one sample, sequenced in a study of control samples from healthy donors and cancer patients. Repertoires were generated with immunoSEQ multiplex PCR, while TCRdb's copy carries only in-frame clones and drops some. The sample has 90,000 to 100,000 clones, 88% seen once; the top ten hold around 14%. The specimen sequenced was blood. The receptor set was obtained from a woman aged 70-85 years in good health.

This sequence joins TRBV29-1 and TRBJ1-1, with 7 bases identical to TRBD1. The CDR3 consists of 14 residues. In germline, CDR1 is SQVTM, CDR2 ANQGSEA. Trimming took 6 bases from V and 3 from J; bases not matched to a gene: 10. CDR3 in amino acids: CSVRGGVGYTEAFF. The CDR3 nucleotides read TGCAGCGTGAGAGGGGGCGTCGGGTACACTGAAGCTTTCTTT.

This chain joins TRBV5-1 and TRBJ2-2, with D tentatively TRBD2 (6 bases). Germline CDR1 SGHRS, CDR2 YFSETQ. The CDR3 is 16 residues long. Trimming stripped 1 base from V and 1 base from J, with 11 bases between. The CDR3 DNA reads TGCGCCAGCAGCTTGTCTGCGGGGCGGAACACCGGGGAGCTGTTTTTT. Amino acid sequence: CASSLSAGRNTGELFF.

The chain joins TRBV5-1 to TRBJ2-3; 10 nucleotides match TRBD2. Looked up from germline, CDR1 is SGHRS and CDR2 is YFSETQ. With 3 bases clipped from V and 4 bases from J, the junction kept 8 bases outside the gene matches. This CDR3 has 16 residues. CDR3 sequence: CASSSPSGGASDTQYF. The CDR3 DNA reads TGCGCCAGCAGCTCACCCAGCGGGGGGGCCTCAGATACGCAGTATTTT.

The rearrangement joins TRBV10-1 to TRBJ1-6; D not resolved. Germline CDR1 WNHNN, CDR2 SYGVQD (reference sequence). Trimming removed 3 bases at V and 9 bases at J, with 9 bases between. This CDR3 is built from 13 residues. The CDR3 sequence is CASSERWGSPLHF. CDR3 DNA: TGCGCCAGCAGTGAAAGATGGGGTTCACCCCTCCACTTT.

The sample holds one count of this clone. The V gene is TRBV6-5, the J gene TRBJ1-6; 8 nucleotides match TRBD1. Germline CDR1 reads MNHEY; CDR2 reads SVGAGI. This CDR3 comprises 14 residues. The ends lost 5 bases at V and 7 bases at J; junction bases unmatched: 4. This CDR3 reads CASSLDRGNSPLHF. Here the CDR3 DNA reads TGTGCCAGCAGTCTCGACAGGGGAAATTCACCCCTCCACTTT.

V is TRBV7-2 and J is TRBJ2-5, with 7 bases lining up with TRBD2. The CDR3 is 14 residues long. Looked up from germline, CDR1 is SGHTA and CDR2 is FQGNSA. The ends lost 3 bases at V and 1 base at J; junction bases unmatched: 2. CDR3 sequence (DNA): TGTGCCAGCAGCTTTCGACTAGCCCAAGAGACCCAGTACTTC. The encoded protein is CASSFRLAQETQYF.